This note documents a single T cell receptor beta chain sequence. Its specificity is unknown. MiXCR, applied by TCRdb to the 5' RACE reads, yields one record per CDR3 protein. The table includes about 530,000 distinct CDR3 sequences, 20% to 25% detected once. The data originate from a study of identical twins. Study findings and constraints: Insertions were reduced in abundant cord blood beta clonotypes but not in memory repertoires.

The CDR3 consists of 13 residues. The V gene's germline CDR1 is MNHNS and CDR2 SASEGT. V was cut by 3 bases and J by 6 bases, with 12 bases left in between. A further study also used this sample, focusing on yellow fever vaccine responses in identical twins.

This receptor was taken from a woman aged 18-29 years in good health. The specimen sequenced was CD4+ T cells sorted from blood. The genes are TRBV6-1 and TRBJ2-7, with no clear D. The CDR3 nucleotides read TGTGCCAGCAGTGACTGCCAGGCCTGCGAGCAGTACGTC. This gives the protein CASSDCQACEQYV.